There are a few counts of the clone carrying this T cell receptor beta chain. Clones were sequenced by immunoSEQ multiplex PCR, and TCRdb holds only the in-frame ones, with some missing. The sample includes roughly 250,000 clones, 83% of them seen just once. These data originate in a study of blood T cell repertoires in COVID-19. As for the study in general: Sites across the United States, Italy and Spain contributed samples from acute and convalescent COVID-19. The analysed material was cDNA or gDNA that came from T cells, B-cell-depleted T cells, or PBMCs.

Sequencing was done on a sample of peripheral blood. The sequence came from a human donor in a cohort sampled during active COVID-19.

The CDR3 DNA reads as TGTGCCAGTAGTATAGAAGGCGGTGAAAAACTGTTTTTT. Translation: CASSIEGGEKLFF. The chain combines TRBV19 with TRBJ1-4; D gene unclear. Trimming pared 0 bases from V and 7 bases from J, leaving 6 bases between. From germline, CDR1 is LNHDA and CDR2 SQIVND (reference sequence). The CDR3 extends over 13 amino acids. Based on the CDR3 plus reference TRBV19 and TRBJ1-4, the full variable domain is DGGITQSPKYLFRKEGQNVTLSCEQNLNHDAMYWYRQDPGQGLRLIYYSQIVNDFQKGDIAEGYSVSREKKESFPLTVTSAQKNPTAFYLCASSIEGGEKLFFGSGTQLSVL.